This T cell receptor (beta chain) was sequenced in a study of blood T cell repertoires in COVID-19. Study-level information: Whether acute or convalescent, the COVID-19 samples came from the United States, Italy and Spain. From T cells, B-cell-depleted T cells, or PBMCs came the material, which was cDNA or gDNA.

The table came from immunoSEQ multiplex PCR; TCRdb's copy has only in-frame clones and leaves some out. The profile shows 75,000 to 90,000 clones, around four fifths of them singletons. The sequence was collected from a man at least 80 years old with active or convalescent COVID-19. The sample was peripheral blood.

CDR3 sequence: CASSWELGNTEAFF. CDR3 DNA sequence: TGTGCCAGCAGCTGGGAGCTGGGAAACACTGAAGCTTTCTTT. This sequence joins TRBV5-4 and TRBJ1-1; D not certain. Germline values: CDR1 SGHNT, CDR2 YYREEE (reference sequence). The V gene lost 3 bases and the J gene lost 2 bases, with 11 bases spanning the gap. The CDR3 is 14 residues long.